A selection of T cell receptor beta chains follows, all from one sample in a study of control samples from healthy donors and cancer patients. Only in-frame clones appear in the TCRdb table, and some are missing; sequencing was by immunoSEQ multiplex PCR. The sample holds approximately 110,000 clones, more than 85% seen once. Material: blood. The source is a woman aged 45-59 years in good health. Each CDR3 is given with its conserved first and last residue. Fields, in order: clone size, CDR3 length, D gene, V gene, J gene, CDR3 protein, CDR3 DNA. The D gene is left open where the match is weak. Expanded clones are given a class, and other clones once, few, many or no size at all.

NA	13	NA	TRBV30	TRBJ1-5	CAWSGGLNQPQHF	TGTGCCTGGAGTGGAGGTCTCAATCAGCCCCAGCATTTT
few	12	NA	TRBV27	TRBJ1-1	CASSSGPNEAFF	TGTGCCAGCAGTTCGGGACCCAATGAAGCTTTCTTT
once	12	NA	TRBV5-4	TRBJ2-1	CASSKYRNEQFF	TGTGCCAGCAGCAAATACAGAAATGAGCAGTTCTTC
NA	13	TRBD1	TRBV29-1	TRBJ2-2	CSVNRGETGELFF	TGCAGCGTCAACAGGGGTGAAACCGGGGAGCTGTTTTTT
NA	15	TRBD1	TRBV5-8	TRBJ1-2	CASSLGGQGSYGYTF	TGTGCCAGCAGCTTGGGTGGACAGGGGTCCTATGGCTACACCTTC
NA	15	NA	TRBV14	TRBJ1-6	CASSPLQGEWSPLHF	TGTGCCAGCAGCCCCCTACAGGGTGAATGGTCACCCCTCCACTTT
NA	14	NA	TRBV29-1	TRBJ1-2	CSSGGSGQAYGYTF	TGCAGCTCAGGTGGATCAGGGCAGGCCTATGGCTACACCTTC
NA	14	NA	TRBV24-1	TRBJ1-5	CATSEGVSNQPQHF	TGTGCCACCAGTGAGGGGGTTAGCAATCAGCCCCAGCATTTT
once	17	TRBD2	TRBV6-1	TRBJ2-1	CASSEAPGTSGYNEQFF	TGTGCCAGCAGTGAAGCGCCGGGGACTAGCGGCTACAATGAGCAGTTCTTC
once	15	TRBD1	TRBV9	TRBJ2-7	CASSVGGQGAYEQYF	TGTGCCAGCAGCGTAGGGGGACAGGGGGCCTACGAGCAGTACTTC
NA	14	NA	TRBV5-4	TRBJ1-1	CASSLGQSNTEAFF	TGTGCCAGCAGCTTGGGACAGTCGAACACTGAAGCTTTCTTT
NA	13	NA	TRBV29-1	TRBJ2-1	CSVPVGRQDEQFF	TGCAGCGTCCCGGTGGGCAGACAGGATGAGCAGTTCTTC
NA	16	TRBD1	TRBV6-4	TRBJ2-1	CASSDLVRTGTNEQFF	TGTGCCAGCAGTGACCTAGTTCGGACAGGGACCAATGAGCAGTTCTTC
NA	15	NA	TRBV14	TRBJ2-3	CASSQGGVSTDTQYF	TGTGCCAGCAGCCAAGGGGGGGTCTCCACAGATACGCAGTATTTT
NA	14	TRBD1	TRBV28	TRBJ1-2	CASRMTGRRYGYTF	TGTGCCAGCAGGATGACAGGGCGGAGGTATGGCTACACCTTC
NA	16	NA	TRBV6-2/TRBV6-3	TRBJ1-1	CASSYSYSVRNVEAFF	TGTGCCAGCAGTTACTCGTACAGCGTACGAAACGTTGAAGCTTTCTTT
NA	17	NA	TRBV5-1	TRBJ2-1	CASSLVAGEHSYNEQFF	TGCGCCAGCAGCTTGGTGGCAGGGGAGCACTCCTACAATGAGCAGTTCTTC
NA	12	TRBD1	TRBV6-5	TRBJ1-2	CASRDRIRGYTF	TGTGCCAGCAGGGACAGGATCCGTGGCTACACCTTC
NA	20	TRBD2	TRBV24-1	TRBJ2-2	CATSDLRAGKREGLTGELFF	TGTGCCACCAGTGATTTGAGGGCCGGGAAGCGGGAGGGCCTAACCGGGGAGCTGTTTTTT
NA	15	TRBD2	TRBV27	TRBJ2-1	CASSLLGLAANEQFF	TGTGCCAGCAGTTTATTGGGACTAGCGGCCAATGAGCAGTTCTTC
NA	16	TRBD1	TRBV9	TRBJ1-3	CASAYQAGQAGNTIYF	TGTGCCAGCGCCTACCAGGCCGGACAGGCTGGAAACACCATATATTTT
NA	16	TRBD2	TRBV12-5	TRBJ2-2	CASGSVRGRGAGELFF	TGTGCTAGTGGTTCCGTTCGCGGGAGGGGGGCCGGGGAGCTGTTTTTT
once	17	TRBD1	TRBV7-9	TRBJ1-6	CASSPTAPGQGRSPLHF	TGTGCCAGCAGTCCTACAGCACCGGGACAGGGACGATCACCCCTCCACTTT
NA	17	NA	TRBV27	TRBJ1-6	CASSPPWVDLNNSPLHF	TGTGCCAGCAGTCCACCGTGGGTGGACCTAAATAATTCACCCCTCCACTTT
NA	9	NA	TRBV11-2	TRBJ1-2	CASGVLPTF	TGTGCCAGCGGGGTCCTTCCCACCTTC
few	16	NA	TRBV3-1/TRBV3-2	TRBJ1-5	CASRLGQLYSNQPQHF	TGTGCCAGCAGGCTTGGACAGCTTTATAGCAATCAGCCCCAGCATTTT
NA	13	NA	TRBV19	TRBJ2-5	CASTKSVRETQYF	TGTGCCAGTACGAAGTCCGTCAGAGAGACCCAGTACTTC
NA	17	TRBD2	TRBV4-3	TRBJ2-2	CASSHGILGGATGELFF	TGCGCCAGCAGCCATGGGATCCTGGGAGGGGCCACCGGGGAGCTGTTTTTT
NA	14	TRBD1	TRBV30	TRBJ1-1	CAWSKEGAKTEAFF	TGTGCCTGGAGCAAAGAGGGGGCGAAGACTGAAGCTTTCTTT
NA	13	NA	TRBV7-3	TRBJ1-1	CASSLMADTEAFF	TGTGCCAGCAGCTTAATGGCGGACACTGAAGCTTTCTTT
NA	13	TRBD2	TRBV11-3	TRBJ2-2	CASSPPGGGELFF	TGTGCCAGCAGCCCCCCGGGGGGCGGGGAGCTGTTTTTT
NA	17	TRBD2	TRBV7-2	TRBJ2-3	CASSFLPSGGRTDTQYF	TGTGCCAGCAGCTTCCTTCCTAGCGGGGGGCGCACAGATACGCAGTATTTT
once	14	NA	TRBV18	TRBJ1-1	CASSPPEVGFRTFF	TGTGCCAGCTCACCACCAGAAGTAGGGTTTCGAACTTTCTTT
NA	15	NA	TRBV19	TRBJ1-3	CASSMAAGLLDTIYF	TGTGCCAGTAGTATGGCGGCGGGCCTGTTGGACACCATATATTTT
NA	16	TRBD1	TRBV5-4	TRBJ2-1	CASSPQGDRGGNEQFF	TGTGCCAGCAGCCCACAAGGGGACAGGGGGGGCAATGAGCAGTTCTTC
NA	12	NA	TRBV25-1	TRBJ1-2	CASSFQSYGYTF	TGTGCCAGCAGTTTCCAGTCCTATGGCTACACCTTC
NA	17	NA	TRBV7-2	TRBJ1-3	CASSLVHGHSSGNTIYF	TGTGCCAGCAGCTTAGTCCATGGCCATTCCTCTGGAAACACCATATATTTT
few	11	NA	TRBV19	TRBJ1-1	CASPSPRGAFF	TGTGCCAGTCCCAGTCCACGGGGAGCTTTCTTT
NA	13	NA	TRBV19	TRBJ2-7	CASSTWVSYEQYF	TGTGCCAGTAGTACGTGGGTCTCCTACGAGCAGTACTTC
NA	16	NA	TRBV7-2	TRBJ2-4	CASSIPWEGQKNIQYF	TGTGCCAGCAGCATTCCCTGGGAAGGACAGAAAAACATTCAGTACTTC
NA	17	NA	TRBV3-1/TRBV3-2	TRBJ2-7	CASSRAKSSGGSYEQYF	TGTGCCAGCAGCCGCGCCAAGTCATCTGGGGGATCCTACGAGCAGTACTTC
NA	13	NA	TRBV27	TRBJ2-5	CASSFQTWGTQYF	TGTGCCAGCAGTTTTCAGACATGGGGGACCCAGTACTTC
few	13	NA	TRBV3-1/TRBV3-2	TRBJ1-1	CASSRRPNTEAFF	TGTGCCAGCAGCCGAAGACCGAACACTGAAGCTTTCTTT
NA	12	NA	TRBV12-3/TRBV12-4	TRBJ2-3	CASSPPTDTQYF	TGTGCCAGCAGTCCGCCCACAGATACGCAGTATTTT
once	14	NA	TRBV5-4	TRBJ1-2	CASSLGRQFYGYTF	TGTGCCAGCAGCTTGGGTAGACAGTTCTATGGCTACACCTTC
few	13	NA	TRBV7-9	TRBJ1-1	CASSFGANTEAFF	TGTGCCAGCAGCTTCGGAGCGAACACTGAAGCTTTCTTT
NA	15	TRBD1	TRBV27	TRBJ1-2	CASRRRDRGNYGYTF	TGTGCCAGTCGGCGGAGGGACAGGGGGAACTATGGCTACACCTTC
NA	14	NA	TRBV18	TRBJ1-1	CASSPPTGATEAFF	TGTGCCAGCTCACCACCTACGGGGGCAACTGAAGCTTTCTTT
NA	13	NA	TRBV9	TRBJ1-2	CASSVDQSSGYTF	TGTGCCAGCAGCGTAGATCAGTCTTCCGGCTACACCTTC
NA	17	TRBD2	TRBV4-2	TRBJ2-3	CASSQVPAGGNTDTQYF	TGTGCCAGCAGCCAAGTCCCCGCGGGGGGAAATACAGATACGCAGTATTTT
NA	17	NA	TRBV9	TRBJ1-3	CASSVGVGSHSGNTIYF	TGTGCCAGCAGCGTAGGGGTAGGTTCCCACTCTGGAAACACCATATATTTT
once	16	NA	TRBV5-4	TRBJ1-2	CASRPPQDGPRVGYTF	TGTGCCAGCAGACCCCCCCAGGACGGCCCCCGGGTTGGCTACACCTTC
NA	13	NA	TRBV11-3	TRBJ2-3	CASSWRGGGTQYF	TGTGCCAGCAGCTGGCGAGGGGGTGGTACGCAGTATTTT
NA	15	TRBD1	TRBV7-9	TRBJ1-1	CASSLGTGMNTEAFF	TGTGCCAGCAGCTTAGGGACAGGGATGAACACTGAAGCTTTCTTT
once	15	NA	TRBV29-1	TRBJ2-5	CSSVLLGEGVETQYF	TGCAGCAGCGTTCTCTTGGGGGAGGGGGTAGAGACCCAGTACTTC
NA	16	TRBD1	TRBV3-1/TRBV3-2	TRBJ1-6	CASSPRQGPNNSPLHF	TGTGCCAGCAGCCCGAGACAGGGCCCCAATAATTCACCCCTCCACTTT
NA	13	NA	TRBV5-1	TRBJ2-7	CASSLGPTNEQYF	TGCGCCAGCAGCTTAGGACCTACAAACGAGCAGTACTTC
NA	15	NA	TRBV4-3	TRBJ2-1	CASSQSWAFRNEQFF	TGCGCCAGCAGCCAATCTTGGGCGTTTCGCAATGAGCAGTTCTTC
NA	13	NA	TRBV19	TRBJ1-1	CASQTGGITEAFF	TGTGCCAGTCAGACAGGAGGGATCACTGAAGCTTTCTTT